The 13 T cell receptor beta chains in this list originate from one sample, sequenced in a study of graft-versus-host responses after intestinal transplantation. These receptors' antigens are unknown. Method: immunoSEQ multiplex PCR; TCRdb's copy keeps in-frame clones and lacks some. The data contain about 81,000 clones, 85% to 90% of them singletons. This material consisted of unstimulated CD4+ T cells sorted from spleen or lymph node cells, taken before intestinal transplant. The source of these receptors is a human donor who received an intestinal transplant.

V is TRBV2 and J is TRBJ1-5, with D unresolved. Trimming pared 2 bases from V and 6 bases from J, leaving 5 bases between. This CDR3 spans 12 amino acids. CDR1 SNHLY and CDR2 FYNNEI come from the germline V gene. For the CDR3, the DNA is TGTGCCAGCAGTGAATCGAGTCAGCCCCAGCATTTT. It is translated as CASSESSQPQHF.

This clone was counted a single time. The V call is TRBV19, the J call TRBJ2-1; 9 bases align to TRBD1. Germline CDR1 is LNHDA and CDR2 is SQIVND (reference sequence). The CDR3 covers 15 residues. After removal of 5 bases from V and 9 bases from J, the junction contained 11 bases not matched to a gene. The CDR3 DNA follows: TGTGCCAGTAGTTTTCGGACAGGGGTCGGGGGTGAGCAGTTCTTC. It is translated as CASSFRTGVGGEQFF.

This clone was found once. The chain couples TRBV5-4 to TRBJ1-1; D remains ambiguous. Trimming stripped 0 bases from V and 5 bases from J, with 14 bases between. Germline values: CDR1 SGHNT, CDR2 YYREEE (reference sequence). The CDR3 is 15 residues long. The CDR3 protein is CASSLVGSGSTEAFF. CDR3 nucleotide sequence: TGTGCCAGCAGCTTGGTGGGTTCAGGAAGTACTGAAGCTTTCTTT.

V usage is TRBV30 and J usage is TRBJ1-2, with D tentatively TRBD1 (6 bases). Per the germline V gene, CDR1 is GTSNPN and CDR2 is SVGIG (reference sequence). The CDR3 is 16 amino acids. Deletions cut 1 base from V and 4 bases from J, with 19 bases between. The CDR3 DNA reads as TGTGCCTGGAGTGGTTTAAACAGGGTCCAGGGCTATGGCTACACCTTC. Translating gives CAWSGLNRVQGYGYTF.

The gene calls are TRBV6-5 and TRBJ2-3, with 8 bases that match TRBD1. V dropped 6 bases and J dropped 0; count of bases not matched to a gene: 5. The CDR3 runs to 15 residues. CDR1 and CDR2 (germline): MNHEY, SVGAGI. CDR3 bases: TGTGCCAGCAGCCGTCGGACAGGGAGCACAGATACGCAGTATTTT. This encodes CASSRRTGSTDTQYF.

This rearrangement joins TRBV5-8 to TRBJ2-3, with 10 bases identical to TRBD2. V gave up 4 bases and J gave up 7 bases; unmatched junction bases: 9. Germline assignment: CDR1 SGHTS and CDR2 YDEGEE. The CDR3 has 15 residues. The CDR3 reads CASSASRTSGNTQYF. DNA of the CDR3: TGTGCCAGCAGCGCCTCCCGGACTAGCGGAAATACGCAGTATTTT.

Written as DNA, the CDR3 is TGTGCCAGCAGCTACGGCGGGATCGACGGCTACACCTTC. Protein: CASSYGGIDGYTF. The V call is TRBV6-6, the J call TRBJ1-2, with D unresolved. There are 13 residues in the CDR3. V was clipped by 6 bases and J by 8 bases, with 16 bases between them. Germline CDR1 MNHNY, CDR2 SVGAGI (reference sequence).

The chain is built from TRBV27 and TRBJ2-5, with 13 bases that match TRBD2. The germline V gene has CDR1 MNHEY and CDR2 SMNVEV (reference sequence). J gave up 5 bases and V 5 bases, and 11 bases lay outside the gene matches. The CDR3 has 17 residues. CDR3 amino acids: CASSRGLAGVNSETQYF. The DNA of the CDR3 is TGTGCCAGCAGTCGCGGACTAGCGGGAGTCAATTCGGAGACCCAGTACTTC.

V and J are TRBV6-5 and TRBJ2-5, with TRBD1 as a possible D gene (6 bases). In germline, CDR1 is MNHEY, CDR2 SVGAGI. The CDR3 is made up of 15 amino acids. Trimming stripped 0 bases from V and 0 bases from J, with 8 bases between. The CDR3 sequence: CASSYSRTDQETQYF. The CDR3 DNA follows: TGTGCCAGCAGTTACTCCCGGACAGACCAAGAGACCCAGTACTTC.

The rearrangement uses TRBV6-1 and TRBJ2-7, with D possibly TRBD1 on 7 matching bases. The V end was cut by 1 base, the J end by 3 bases, with 13 bases between. CDR3 size: 15 residues. Germline CDR1 is MNHNS and CDR2 is SASEGT. This CDR3 is CASSEEDYRGYEQYF. The CDR3, as DNA: TGTGCCAGCAGTGAAGAGGACTACAGGGGCTACGAGCAGTACTTC.

The rearrangement uses TRBV2 and TRBJ2-7, with D perhaps matching TRBD2 (6 bases). Germline assignment: CDR1 SNHLY and CDR2 FYNNEI. The CDR3 is made up of 12 amino acids. The ends were cut back, 6 bases at V and 5 bases at J, with 11 bases in the middle. The CDR3 DNA sequence: TGTGCCAGCAGCACCGGGAGCCACGAGCAGTACTTC. Its translation: CASSTGSHEQYF.

This clone appeared a few times. The V call is TRBV19, the J call TRBJ2-1; 7 bases are a match to TRBD2. The J segment lost 7 bases and the V segment lost 5 bases, leaving 5 bases of the junction unmatched. CDR1 LNHDA and CDR2 SQIVND come from the germline V gene (reference sequence). This CDR3 is built from 13 residues. The CDR3 sequence is CASSVGRLNEQFF. The CDR3, as DNA: TGTGCCAGTAGTGTCGGGAGGTTAAATGAGCAGTTCTTC.

The chain couples TRBV5-6 to TRBJ2-2; D possibly corresponds to TRBD2 (5 bases). The CDR3 covers 15 residues. With 2 bases removed from V and 3 bases from J, the gap between germline ends came to 11 bases. Germline V gives CDR1 SGHDT, CDR2 YYEEEE. The CDR3 reads CASSFQRGYTGELFF. Here the CDR3 DNA reads TGTGCCAGCAGCTTCCAGCGAGGGTACACCGGGGAGCTGTTTTTT.